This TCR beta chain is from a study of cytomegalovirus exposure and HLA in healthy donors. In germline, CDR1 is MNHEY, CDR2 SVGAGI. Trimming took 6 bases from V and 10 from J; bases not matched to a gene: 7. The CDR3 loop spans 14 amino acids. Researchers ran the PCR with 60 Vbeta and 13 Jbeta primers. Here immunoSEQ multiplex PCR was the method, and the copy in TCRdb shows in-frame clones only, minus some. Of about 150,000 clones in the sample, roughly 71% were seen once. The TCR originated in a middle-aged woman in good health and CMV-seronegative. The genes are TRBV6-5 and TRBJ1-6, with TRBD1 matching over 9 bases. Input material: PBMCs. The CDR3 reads CASRADRGNSPLHF. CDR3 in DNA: TGTGCCAGCAGGGCGGACAGGGGAAACTCACCCCTCCACTTT.